This T cell receptor (beta chain) came from a study of blood T cells in healthy people across ages. Study-wide points: Significant beta diversity loss was already apparent by age approximately 42, declining roughly linearly. Higher diversity, along with more naive CD4+ cells, distinguished long-lived donors from aged donors.

V was cut by 0 bases and J by 3 bases, with 9 bases left in between. CDR1 MNHEY and CDR2 SMNVEV come from the germline V gene (reference sequence). This CDR3 has 14 amino acids. Primers used in a second PCR of roughly 6 to 11 cycles were a sample-barcoded 5' primer and a J-beta primer mix. TCRdb reprocessed the 5' RACE reads via MiXCR and lists one record per CDR3 protein. The sample lists 1.5 million to 2 million distinct CDR3 sequences, roughly two fifths occurring once. Every donor gave roughly 9.6 milliliters of peripheral blood. Only a few counts were recorded for this clonotype. Its antigen is unknown.

This receptor was taken from a human donor in good health. This chain joins TRBV27 and TRBJ2-7, with D maybe TRBD2 (5 bases). The sequencing sample was made of blood. DNA for the CDR3: TGTGCCAGCAGTTTATCTGCCGGGAACTACGAGCAGTACTTC. Translation gives CASSLSAGNYEQYF.